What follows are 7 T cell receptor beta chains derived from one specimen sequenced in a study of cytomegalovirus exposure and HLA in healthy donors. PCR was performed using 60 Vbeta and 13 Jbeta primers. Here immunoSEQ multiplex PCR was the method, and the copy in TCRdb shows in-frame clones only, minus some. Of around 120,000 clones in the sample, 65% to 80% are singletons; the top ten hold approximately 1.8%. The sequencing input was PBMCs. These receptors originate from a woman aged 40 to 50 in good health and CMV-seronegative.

CDR3 protein: CASSRGQGAYGYTF. DNA for the CDR3: TGTGCCAGCAGCAGGGGACAGGGGGCCTATGGCTACACCTTC. This chain connects TRBV13 to TRBJ1-2; TRBD1 matches at 12 bases. Germline loops: CDR1 PRHDT, CDR2 FYEKMQ (reference sequence). The J segment lost 4 bases and the V segment lost 5 bases, leaving 2 bases of the junction unmatched. This CDR3 is built from 14 residues.

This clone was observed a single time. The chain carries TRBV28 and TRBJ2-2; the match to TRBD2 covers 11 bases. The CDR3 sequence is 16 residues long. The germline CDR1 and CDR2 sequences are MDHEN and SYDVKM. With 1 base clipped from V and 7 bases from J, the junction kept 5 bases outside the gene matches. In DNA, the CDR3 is TGTGCCAGCAGTTTATTCGCGACTAGCGGGAACGGGGAGCTGTTTTTT. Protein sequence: CASSLFATSGNGELFF.

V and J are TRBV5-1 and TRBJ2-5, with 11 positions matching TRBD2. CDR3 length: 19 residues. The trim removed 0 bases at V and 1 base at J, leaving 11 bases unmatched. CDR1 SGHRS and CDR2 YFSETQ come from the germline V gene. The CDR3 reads CASSLVVGLAGGLQETQYF. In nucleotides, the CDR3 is TGCGCCAGCAGCTTGGTGGTAGGGCTAGCGGGGGGCCTCCAAGAGACCCAGTACTTC. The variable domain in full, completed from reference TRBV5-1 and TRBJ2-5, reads KAGVTQTPRYLIKTRGQQVTLSCSPISGHRSVSWYQQTPGQGLQFLFEYFSETQRNKGNFPGRFSGRQFSNSRSEMNVSTLELGDSALYLCASSLVVGLAGGLQETQYFGPGTRLLVL.

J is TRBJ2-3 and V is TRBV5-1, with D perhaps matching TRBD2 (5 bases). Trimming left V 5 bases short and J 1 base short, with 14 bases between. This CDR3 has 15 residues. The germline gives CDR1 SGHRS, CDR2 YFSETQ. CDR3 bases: TGCGCCAGCAGTTCCACATGGGGAGGCACAGATACGCAGTATTTT. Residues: CASSSTWGGTDTQYF.

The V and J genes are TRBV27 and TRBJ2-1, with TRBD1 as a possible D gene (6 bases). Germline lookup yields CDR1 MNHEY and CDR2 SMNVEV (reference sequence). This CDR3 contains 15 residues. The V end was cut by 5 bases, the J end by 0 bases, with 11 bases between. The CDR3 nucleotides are TGTGCCAGCAGTCCCGACAGGAGCTCCTACAATGAGCAGTTCTTC. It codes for CASSPDRSSYNEQFF.

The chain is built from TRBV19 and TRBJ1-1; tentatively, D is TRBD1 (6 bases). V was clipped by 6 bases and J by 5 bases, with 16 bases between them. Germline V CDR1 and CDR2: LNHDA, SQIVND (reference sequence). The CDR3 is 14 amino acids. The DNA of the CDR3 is TGTGCCAGTAGAACCACAGGGAGAGGAACTGAAGCTTTCTTT. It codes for CASRTTGRGTEAFF.

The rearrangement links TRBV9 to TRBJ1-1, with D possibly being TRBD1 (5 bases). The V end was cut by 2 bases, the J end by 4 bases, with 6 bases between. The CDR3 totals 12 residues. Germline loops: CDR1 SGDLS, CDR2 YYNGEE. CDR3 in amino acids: CASSVGGTEAFF. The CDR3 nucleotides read TGTGCCAGCAGCGTCGGGGGCACTGAAGCTTTCTTT.